A selection of T cell receptor beta chains follows, all from one sample in a study of T cell responses to AZD1222 COVID-19 vaccine. The repertoire was sequenced with immunoSEQ multiplex PCR; TCRdb's copy has only in-frame clones and lacks some. The sample consists of roughly 65,000 clones, roughly 90% of them appearing once. Sample: peripheral blood, taken on day 0 of AZD1222 vaccination. Every receptor here comes from an adult in good health. Each CDR3 is given with its conserved first and last residue. D genes are given only for firm matches.

V: TRBV6-4
J: TRBJ2-3
D: TRBD2
length: 13
CDR3: CASSEGGEDTQYF

V: TRBV10-2
J: TRBJ1-3
D: .
length: 15
CDR3: CASSEMVYSGNTIYF

V: TRBV18
J: TRBJ2-1
D: TRBD1
length: 11
CDR3: CASSPDRLRFF

V: TRBV25-1
J: TRBJ1-5
D: .
length: 12
CDR3: CASSGSNQPQHF

V: TRBV10-1
J: TRBJ2-7
D: .
length: 12
CDR3: CASWETTYEQYF

V: TRBV11-2
J: TRBJ1-3
D: .
length: 15
CDR3: CASSVGSGDGNTIYF

V: TRBV28
J: TRBJ1-1
D: .
length: 15
CDR3: CASSTVPLIPTEAFF

V: TRBV18
J: TRBJ2-2
D: TRBD2
length: 16
CDR3: CASSPSGLAGAGELFF

V: TRBV5-1
J: TRBJ1-2
D: .
length: 14
CDR3: CASSLYPNTNGYTF

V: TRBV10-3
J: TRBJ1-1
D: TRBD1
length: 14
CDR3: CAISDDRVGTEAFF

V: TRBV18
J: TRBJ2-3
D: .
length: 16
CDR3: CASSLFGASSTDTQYF

V: TRBV11-2
J: TRBJ2-7
D: TRBD2
length: 14
CDR3: CASSLTSGKDEQYF

V: TRBV7-3
J: TRBJ2-7
D: .
length: 15
CDR3: CASSLLAESSYEQYF

V: TRBV9
J: TRBJ1-1
D: .
length: 15
CDR3: CASTTGGAPDTEAFF

V: TRBV4-1
J: TRBJ1-2
D: TRBD1
length: 14
CDR3: CASSQADRGRGYTF

V: TRBV2
J: TRBJ2-7
D: .
length: 14
CDR3: CASSEQGESYEQYF

V: TRBV30
J: TRBJ1-4
D: .
length: 14
CDR3: CAWARDFGEEKLFF

V: TRBV7-8
J: TRBJ1-6
D: TRBD1
length: 13
CDR3: CASSREGASPLHF

V: TRBV21-1
J: TRBJ2-7
D: .
length: 18
CDR3: CASSNNGVRDRGTYEQYF

V: TRBV11-3
J: TRBJ1-1
D: .
length: 14
CDR3: CASSLTGDRTEAFF

V: TRBV5-6
J: TRBJ2-7
D: .
length: 15
CDR3: CASSFDGGRIYEQYF

V: TRBV13
J: TRBJ2-2
D: .
length: 12
CDR3: CASSLVTGELFF

V: TRBV5-1
J: TRBJ2-7
D: TRBD2
length: 14
CDR3: CASSLAIAGDEQYF

V: TRBV2
J: TRBJ1-6
D: .
length: 17
CDR3: CASMGGSLSSYNSPLHF

V: TRBV5-1
J: TRBJ2-1
D: .
length: 14
CDR3: CASSLPTTRSEQFF

V: TRBV27
J: TRBJ1-2
D: .
length: 15
CDR3: CASSWAQSSNYGYTF

V: TRBV7-3
J: TRBJ2-5
D: TRBD1
length: 17
CDR3: CASSPGAGRGLMETQYF

V: TRBV9
J: TRBJ2-7
D: .
length: 15
CDR3: CASSVGQAPTYEQYF

V: TRBV27
J: TRBJ2-2
D: TRBD1
length: 17
CDR3: CASSLSFGTGGTGELFF

V: TRBV29-1
J: TRBJ2-7
D: .
length: 11
CDR3: CSAGQGDEQYF

V: TRBV29-1
J: TRBJ1-1
D: TRBD1
length: 14
CDR3: CSVEETGLNTEAFF

V: TRBV10-3
J: TRBJ2-1
D: TRBD2
length: 15
CDR3: CAISRLATSPNEQFF

V: TRBV4-3
J: TRBJ1-4
D: TRBD1
length: 17
CDR3: CASSQGARGSQQEKLFF

V: TRBV24-1
J: TRBJ1-5
D: .
length: 15
CDR3: CATSAGRYSNQPQHF

V: TRBV19
J: TRBJ1-4
D: .
length: 14
CDR3: CASIGRPRNEKLFF

V: TRBV28
J: TRBJ1-1
D: .
length: 13
CDR3: CASLHQGSTEAFF

V: TRBV19
J: TRBJ1-5
D: .
length: 18
CDR3: CASSIAPPGSYSNQPQHF

V: TRBV6-1
J: TRBJ1-2
D: .
length: 13
CDR3: CASSEQTNYGYTF

V: TRBV18
J: TRBJ1-2
D: .
length: 13
CDR3: CASSPERNYGYTF

V: TRBV11-2
J: TRBJ2-3
D: .
length: 15
CDR3: CASSLGSHGGDTQYF

V: TRBV9
J: TRBJ1-1
D: .
length: 16
CDR3: CASSVEAQPMNTEAFF